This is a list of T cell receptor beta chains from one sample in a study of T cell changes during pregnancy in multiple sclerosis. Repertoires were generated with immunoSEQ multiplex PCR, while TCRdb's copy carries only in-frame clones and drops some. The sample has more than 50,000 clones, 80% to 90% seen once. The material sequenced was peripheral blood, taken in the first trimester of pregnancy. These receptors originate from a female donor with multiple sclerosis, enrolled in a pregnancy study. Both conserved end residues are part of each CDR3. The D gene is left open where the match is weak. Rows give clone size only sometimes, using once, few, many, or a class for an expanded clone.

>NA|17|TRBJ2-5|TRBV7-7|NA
TGTGCCAGCAGCGTAGGGGTACTACAGGGTTTTTGGGAGACCCAGTACTTC
CASSVGVLQGFWETQYF
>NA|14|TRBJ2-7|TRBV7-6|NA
TGTGCCAGCAGCTTAGAGACAACTGCCTACGAGCAGTACTTC
CASSLETTAYEQYF
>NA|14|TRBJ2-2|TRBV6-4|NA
TGTGCCAGCCGCCTCTACAGTTACACCGGGGAGCTGTTTTTT
CASRLYSYTGELFF
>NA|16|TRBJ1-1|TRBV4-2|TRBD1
TGTGCCAGCAGCCTGGGACAGGGAAGGTTGAACACTGAAGCTTTCTTT
CASSLGQGRLNTEAFF
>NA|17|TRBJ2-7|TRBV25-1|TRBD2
TGTGCCAGCAGTGGACCCGGGTGGGAGGGGATGAATTACGAGCAGTACTTC
CASSGPGWEGMNYEQYF
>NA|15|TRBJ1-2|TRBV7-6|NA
TGTGCCAGCAGCTTAGTGTCAGGGGCCCTCTATGGCTACACCTTC
CASSLVSGALYGYTF
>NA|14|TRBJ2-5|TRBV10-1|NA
TGCGCCAGCAGTGATGAGCGACAGAGAAAGACCCAGTACTTC
CASSDERQRKTQYF
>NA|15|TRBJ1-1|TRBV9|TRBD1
TGTGCCAGCAGCGGCGGACAGGGGGCGGGTACTGAAGCTTTCTTT
CASSGGQGAGTEAFF
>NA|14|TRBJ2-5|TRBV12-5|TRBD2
TGTGCTAGTGGTTTGTTAGCGGGGTCGGGGACCCAGTACTTC
CASGLLAGSGTQYF
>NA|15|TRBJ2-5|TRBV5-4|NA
TGTGCCAGCAGCCGCGGGCGCGGGGACCAAGAGACCCAGTACTTC
CASSRGRGDQETQYF
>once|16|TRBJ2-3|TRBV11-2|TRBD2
TGTGCCAGCAGCTCAACTAGCGGGGGGGCCCCAGATACGCAGTATTTT
CASSSTSGGAPDTQYF
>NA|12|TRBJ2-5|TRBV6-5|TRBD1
TGTGCCAGTGGACAGGGGCAAGAGACCCAGTACTTC
CASGQGQETQYF
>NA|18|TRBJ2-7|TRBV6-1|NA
TGTGCCAGCAGTGAAGCGCTTCCGTTAGTCGGGACAACCTACGAGCAGTACTTC
CASSEALPLVGTTYEQYF
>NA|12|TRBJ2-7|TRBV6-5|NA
TGTGCCAGCAGTAACAGGGACCACGAGCAGTACTTC
CASSNRDHEQYF
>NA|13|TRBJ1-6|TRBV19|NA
TGTGCCAGTCAACAATCACAGGATTCACCCCTCCACTTT
CASQQSQDSPLHF
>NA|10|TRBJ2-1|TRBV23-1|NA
TGCGCCAGATTTAGCAATGAGCAGTTCTTC
CARFSNEQFF
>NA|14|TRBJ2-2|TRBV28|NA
TGTGCCAGCGGGCGGCAGGGAAACACCGGGGAGCTGTTTTTT
CASGRQGNTGELFF
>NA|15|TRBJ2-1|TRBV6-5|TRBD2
TGTGCCAGCAGCCCTGGGACTAGCGGATACAATGAGCAGTTCTTC
CASSPGTSGYNEQFF
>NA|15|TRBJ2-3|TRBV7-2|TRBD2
TGTGCCAGCGCCCATAGCGGGAGGGTGGCAGATACGCAGTATTTT
CASAHSGRVADTQYF
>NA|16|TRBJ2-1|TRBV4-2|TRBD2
TGTGCCAGCAGCCAAGGGCATGCGCGGGGGGGCCATGAGCAGTTCTTC
CASSQGHARGGHEQFF
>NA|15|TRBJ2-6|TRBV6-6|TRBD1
TGTGCCAGCAGCTGGGACAGCTCTGGGGCCAACGTCCTGACTTTC
CASSWDSSGANVLTF
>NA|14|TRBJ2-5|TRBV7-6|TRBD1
TGTGCCAGCAGTTCTACAGGGGGCGCGGAGACCCAGTACTTC
CASSSTGGAETQYF
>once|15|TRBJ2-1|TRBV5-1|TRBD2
TGCGCCAGCAGCTTGAGAGTAGCGGGAGAAAATGAGCAGTTCTTC
CASSLRVAGENEQFF
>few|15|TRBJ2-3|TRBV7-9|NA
TGTGCCAGCAGCCCCGGGGTGGTGAGCGAGGATACGCAGTATTTT
CASSPGVVSEDTQYF
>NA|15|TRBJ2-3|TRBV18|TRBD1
TGTGCCAGCTCACCAAGACAGGGGGAAACAGATACGCAGTATTTT
CASSPRQGETDTQYF
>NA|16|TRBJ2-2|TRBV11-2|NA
TGTGCCAGCAGCTTAGGTATCGCGGCGAACACCGGGGAGCTGTTTTTT
CASSLGIAANTGELFF
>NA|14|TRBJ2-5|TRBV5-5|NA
TGTGCCAGCATCCATCAGGGGATTCGGGAGACCCAGTACTTC
CASIHQGIRETQYF
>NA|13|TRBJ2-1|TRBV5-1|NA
TGCGCCAGCAGCTTGGCTAGCTACAATGAGCAGTTCTTC
CASSLASYNEQFF
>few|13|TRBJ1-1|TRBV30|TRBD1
TGTGCCTGGAGGAGGGGGCGCGTCACTGAAGCTTTCTTT
CAWRRGRVTEAFF
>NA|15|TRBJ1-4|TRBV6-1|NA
TGTGCCAGCAGTGAATGGGGGGGAACTAATGAAAAACTGTTTTTT
CASSEWGGTNEKLFF
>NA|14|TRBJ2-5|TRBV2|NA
TGTGCCAGCAGTGGGTCTAGCGTGGTGGAGACCCAGTACTTC
CASSGSSVVETQYF
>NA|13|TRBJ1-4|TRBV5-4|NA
TGTGCCTCAATGGACAGCGGGGGGGAAAAACTGTTTTTT
CASMDSGGEKLFF
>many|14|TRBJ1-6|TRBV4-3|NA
TGCGCCAGCAGCCCCCACAGTGGCACTGGCCCCCTCCACTTT
CASSPHSGTGPLHF
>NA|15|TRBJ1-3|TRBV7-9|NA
TGTGCCAGCAGCTTAGTTGGCGGAACGGGAAACACCATATATTTT
CASSLVGGTGNTIYF
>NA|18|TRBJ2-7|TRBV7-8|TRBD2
TGTGCCAGCAGCCCGGGACTAGCGGGGGGCCTTAACTCCTACGAGCAGTACTTC
CASSPGLAGGLNSYEQYF
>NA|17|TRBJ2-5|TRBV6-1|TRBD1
TGTGCCAGCAGTGAGGGAACCGGGACAGGAGTTCTGGAGACCCAGTACTTC
CASSEGTGTGVLETQYF
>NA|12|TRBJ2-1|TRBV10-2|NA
TGCGCCAGCAGTGAGATATACAATGAGCAGTTCTTC
CASSEIYNEQFF
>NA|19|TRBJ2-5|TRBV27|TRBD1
TGTGCCAGCTCCTCTTGGGACAGGGGATCTTTTGCGGTTAAGGAGACCCAGTACTTC
CASSSWDRGSFAVKETQYF